This T cell receptor beta chain was sequenced for a study of T cells in Graves' hyperthyroidism and ophthalmopathy. V was shortened by 3 bases and J by 5 bases, with 14 bases between the two germline ends. The CDR3 consists of 15 residues. Germline CDR1 GTSNPN, CDR2 SVGIG (reference sequence). This clonotype was seen repeatedly, ten times or more. TCR beta CDR3 regions were amplified from RNA. The TCR CDR3 was amplified in a first-round RT-PCR using the HTBI primer set. TCRdb re-called the multiplex PCR reads with MiXCR, one entry per CDR3 protein. Of 400,000 to 600,000 distinct CDR3 sequences detected, 15% to 20% appear once; the ten largest clones hold 25% to 30%.

Sequenced input: blood. The clonotype comes from a woman aged 30 to 39 with Graves' ophthalmopathy. The gene calls are TRBV30 and TRBJ1-6, with D perhaps matching TRBD1 (6 bases). CDR3 loop: CAWSPRRTDNSPLHF. CDR3 DNA sequence: TGTGCCTGGAGCCCCCGGAGGACAGATAATTCACCCCTCCACTTT.